This T cell receptor beta chain stems from a study of shared clonotypes between healthy human individuals. Trimming left V 1 base short and J 8 bases short, with 11 bases between. This CDR3 spans 13 amino acids. Germline V gene data show CDR1 as SGHVS and CDR2 as FNYEAQ. The method was immunoSEQ multiplex PCR; TCRdb's version includes in-frame clones alone and lacks a portion of them. The sample has 2.3 million or so clones, just over 90% seen once. The genes are TRBV7-6 and TRBJ1-2; D may be TRBD1 (6 bases). The sequenced material came from naive CD4+ T cells from PBMCs. The subset here: CD45RA+ positively selected. The clonotype was recovered from a man aged 18-30 years in good health. Some clones in this sample may be carry-over from other donors' samples. CDR3 nucleotide sequence: TGTGCCAGCAGCTTAGTACAGGGCGGCGGCTACACCTTC. Its protein is CASSLVQGGGYTF.